The 11 T cell receptor beta chains below were found in one sample sequenced in a study of siplizumab effects on memory and regulatory T cells. Assay used: immunoSEQ multiplex PCR; TCRdb lists only in-frame clones, some missing. Of around 58,000 clones listed, over 80% are singletons. Sequenced material: memory CD4+ T cells sorted from blood. The receptors originated from a human donor in good health.

The J gene is TRBJ1-2, the V gene TRBV7-6; D is ambiguous. V dropped 3 bases and J dropped 2 bases, with 16 bases sitting between them. The CDR3 totals 16 residues. Per the germline V gene, CDR1 is SGHVS and CDR2 is FNYEAQ. CDR3: CASSFIDTDRNYGYTF. CDR3 nucleotide sequence: TGTGCCAGCAGCTTTATAGACACGGATAGGAACTATGGCTACACCTTC.

The genes are TRBV5-8 and TRBJ1-5, with D possibly matching TRBD1 (5 bases). Germline values: CDR1 SGHTS, CDR2 YDEGEE. Trimming removed 3 bases at V and 9 bases at J, with 13 bases between. This CDR3 is 13 amino acids long. The CDR3 bases are TGTGCCAGCAGCTCCCAATCGGGGGGGCCCCAGCATTTT. Its protein is CASSSQSGGPQHF.

CDR3 DNA: TGTGCCAGCAGCTTTTCCACCTACGAGCAGTACTTC. The encoded protein is CASSFSTYEQYF. The chain recombines TRBV7-2 with TRBJ2-7; D is undetermined. V was trimmed by 3 bases and J by 2 bases, leaving 5 bases between them. Germline lookup yields CDR1 SGHTA and CDR2 FQGNSA. The CDR3 runs 12 residues.

The genes are TRBV7-9 and TRBJ2-5; 12 nucleotides match TRBD2. V lost 5 bases and J lost 2; bases outside the gene matches: 6. The CDR3 consists of 16 residues. CDR1 and CDR2 (germline): SEHNR, FQNEAQ (reference sequence). The CDR3, as DNA: TGTGCCAGCAGCGAAATGACTAGCGGGGGACAAGAGACCCAGTACTTC. Its translation is CASSEMTSGGQETQYF. The whole variable domain, remainder taken from reference TRBV7-9 and TRBJ2-5, is DTGVSQNPRHKITKRGQNVTFRCDPISEHNRLYWYRQTLGQGPEFLTYFQNEAQLEKSRLLSDRFSAERPKGSFSTLEIQRTEQGDSAMYLCASSEMTSGGQETQYFGPGTRLLVL.

V gene TRBV7-2 combines with J gene TRBJ2-5, with TRBD2 matching over 8 bases. The CDR3 totals 14 residues. V was clipped by 7 bases and J by 4 bases; unmatched bases: 8. Germline CDR1 SGHTA, CDR2 FQGNSA. This chain's CDR3 is CASNLGTRRETQYF. The CDR3 bases are TGTGCCAGCAATCTTGGGACTAGACGAGAGACCCAGTACTTC.

The CDR3: CASSPRTADSPLHF. In nucleotides, the CDR3 is TGTGCCAGCAGCCCCCGGACAGCGGATTCACCCCTCCACTTT. This chain joins TRBV9 and TRBJ1-6; possibly TRBD1 for D (6 bases). Per germline, CDR1 SGDLS and CDR2 YYNGEE. V lost 4 bases and J lost 8, with 13 bases in between. The CDR3 runs to 14 residues. The full variable domain, in which reference TRBV9 and TRBJ1-6 provide the parts outside the CDR3, is DSGVTQTPKHLITATGQRVTLRCSPRSGDLSVYWYQQSLDQGLQFLIQYYNGEERAKGNILERFSAQQFPDLHSELNLSSLELGDSALYFCASSPRTADSPLHFGNGTRLTVT.

This chain uses TRBV18 with TRBJ1-5; TRBD1 matches 12 bases. The CDR3 length is 15 residues. The J segment lost 7 bases and the V segment lost 3 bases, leaving 4 bases of the junction unmatched. Germline assignment: CDR1 KGHSH and CDR2 LQKENI. CDR3 protein: CASSPGQGASQPQHF. CDR3 coding DNA: TGTGCCAGCTCACCGGGACAGGGGGCGAGCCAGCCCCAGCATTTT.

Comment on this clone: One junction end disagrees with the germline gene, perhaps due to a read error. The genes are TRBV18 and TRBJ1-1; TRBD1 agrees at 9 bases. Germline CDR1 is KGHSH and CDR2 is LQKENI. This CDR3 contains 16 residues. The CDR3 DNA reads as TGTGCCAGCTCCCCACAGGGGGCTTTGGGGAACACTGAAGCTTTCTTT. Translation gives CASSPQGALGNTEAFF.

V usage is TRBV6-5 and J usage is TRBJ2-2; D may be TRBD2 (7 bases). V was clipped by 6 bases and J by 1 base, with 9 bases between them. This CDR3 comprises 14 residues. Germline lookup yields CDR1 MNHEY and CDR2 SVGAGI. This CDR3 reads CASRRGLNTGELFF. CDR3 DNA sequence: TGTGCCAGCAGGCGGGGGCTGAACACCGGGGAGCTGTTTTTT.

This sequence joins TRBV5-1 and TRBJ1-1; 7 bases align to TRBD1. CDR1 SGHRS and CDR2 YFSETQ come from the germline V gene. CDR3 length: 13 residues. V shed 0 bases, J shed 10 bases, and the junction held 6 bases outside the gene matches. The DNA of the CDR3 is TGCGCCAGCAGCTTGGGACAGGGAGGGGGAGCTTTCTTT. It is translated as CASSLGQGGGAFF.

V and J are TRBV5-1 and TRBJ2-3; 7 bases match TRBD1. The CDR3 has 14 residues. V was clipped by 5 bases and J by 6 bases; unmatched bases: 9. The germline gives CDR1 SGHRS, CDR2 YFSETQ. CDR3 in amino acids: CASRENTGADTQYF. The CDR3, as DNA: TGCGCCAGCAGAGAAAACACAGGGGCCGATACGCAGTATTTT.